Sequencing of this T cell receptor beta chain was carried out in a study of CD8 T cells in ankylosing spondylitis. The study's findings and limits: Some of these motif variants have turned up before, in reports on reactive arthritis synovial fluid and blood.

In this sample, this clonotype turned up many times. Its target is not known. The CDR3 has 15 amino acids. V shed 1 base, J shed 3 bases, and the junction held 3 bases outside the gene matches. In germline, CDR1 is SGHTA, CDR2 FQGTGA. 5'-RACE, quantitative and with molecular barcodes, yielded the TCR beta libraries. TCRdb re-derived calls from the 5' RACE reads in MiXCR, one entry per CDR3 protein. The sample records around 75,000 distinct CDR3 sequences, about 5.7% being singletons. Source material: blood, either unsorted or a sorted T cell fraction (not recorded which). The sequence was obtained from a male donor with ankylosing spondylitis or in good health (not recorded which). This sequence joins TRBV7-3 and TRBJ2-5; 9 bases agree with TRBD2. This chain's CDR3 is CASSLSVAGEETQYF. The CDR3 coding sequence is TGTGCCAGCAGCTTAAGTGTAGCGGGGGAAGAGACCCAGTACTTC.